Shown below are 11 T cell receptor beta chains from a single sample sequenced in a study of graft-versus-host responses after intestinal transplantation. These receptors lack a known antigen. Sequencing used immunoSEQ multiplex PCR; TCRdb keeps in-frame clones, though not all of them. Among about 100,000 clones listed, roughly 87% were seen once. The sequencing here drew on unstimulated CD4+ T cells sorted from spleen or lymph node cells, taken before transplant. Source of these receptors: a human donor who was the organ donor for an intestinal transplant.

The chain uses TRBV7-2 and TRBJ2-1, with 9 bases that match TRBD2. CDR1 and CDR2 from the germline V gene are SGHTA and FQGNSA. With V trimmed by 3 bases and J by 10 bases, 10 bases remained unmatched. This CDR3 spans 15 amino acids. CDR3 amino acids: CASSFGLARYGEQFF. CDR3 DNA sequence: TGTGCCAGCAGCTTTGGACTAGCGCGTTACGGGGAGCAGTTCTTC.

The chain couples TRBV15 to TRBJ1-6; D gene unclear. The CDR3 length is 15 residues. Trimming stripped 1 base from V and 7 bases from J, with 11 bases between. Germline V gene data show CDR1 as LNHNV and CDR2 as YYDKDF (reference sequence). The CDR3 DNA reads TGTGCCACCAGCAGAGGAAAAGGGATGAATTCACCCCTCCACTTT. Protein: CATSRGKGMNSPLHF. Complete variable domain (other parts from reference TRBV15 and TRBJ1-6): DAMVIQNPRYQVTQFGKPVTLSCSQTLNHNVMYWYQQKSSQAPKLLFHYYDKDFNNEADTPDNFQSRRPNTSFCFLDIRSPGLGDTAMYLCATSRGKGMNSPLHFGNGTRLTVT.

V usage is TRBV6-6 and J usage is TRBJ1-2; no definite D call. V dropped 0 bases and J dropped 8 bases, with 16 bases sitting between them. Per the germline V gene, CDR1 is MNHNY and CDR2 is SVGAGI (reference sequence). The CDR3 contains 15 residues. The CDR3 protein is CASSYSGSYTAGYTF. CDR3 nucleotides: TGTGCCAGCAGTTACTCGGGCAGCTATACGGCGGGCTACACCTTC.

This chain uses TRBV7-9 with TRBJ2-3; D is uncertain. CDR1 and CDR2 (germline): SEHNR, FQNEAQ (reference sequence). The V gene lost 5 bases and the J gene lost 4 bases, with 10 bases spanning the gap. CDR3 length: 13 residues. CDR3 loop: CASSPQISDTQYF. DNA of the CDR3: TGTGCCAGCAGCCCGCAGATCTCAGATACGCAGTATTTT.

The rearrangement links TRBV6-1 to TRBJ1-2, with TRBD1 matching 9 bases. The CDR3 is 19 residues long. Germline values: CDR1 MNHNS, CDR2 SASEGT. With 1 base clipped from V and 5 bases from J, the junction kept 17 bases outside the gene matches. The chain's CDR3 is CASSEVPHGTGWGEYGYTF. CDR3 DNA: TGTGCCAGCAGTGAAGTTCCCCACGGGACAGGGTGGGGAGAATATGGCTACACCTTC.

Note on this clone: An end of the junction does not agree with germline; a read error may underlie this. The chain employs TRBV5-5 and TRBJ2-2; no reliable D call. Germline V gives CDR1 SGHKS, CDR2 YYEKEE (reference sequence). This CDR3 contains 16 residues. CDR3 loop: CASILSRASGTGELFF. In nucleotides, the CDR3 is TGTGCCAGCATCTTGTCCCGGGCCTCCGGCACCGGGGAGCTGTTTTTT.

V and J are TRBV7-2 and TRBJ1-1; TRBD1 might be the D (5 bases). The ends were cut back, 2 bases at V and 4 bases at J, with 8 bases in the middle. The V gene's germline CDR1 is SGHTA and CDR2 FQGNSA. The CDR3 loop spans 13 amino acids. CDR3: CASSLLGGTEAFF. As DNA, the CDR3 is TGTGCCAGCAGCTTACTCGGGGGCACTGAAGCTTTCTTT.

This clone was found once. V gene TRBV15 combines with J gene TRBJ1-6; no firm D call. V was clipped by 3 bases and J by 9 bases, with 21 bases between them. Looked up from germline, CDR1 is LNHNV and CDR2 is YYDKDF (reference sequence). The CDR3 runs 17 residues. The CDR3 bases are TGTGCCACCAGCAGTGGGGTAGGGTTCCAGCGGGGTTCACCCCTCCACTTT. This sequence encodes CATSSGVGFQRGSPLHF.

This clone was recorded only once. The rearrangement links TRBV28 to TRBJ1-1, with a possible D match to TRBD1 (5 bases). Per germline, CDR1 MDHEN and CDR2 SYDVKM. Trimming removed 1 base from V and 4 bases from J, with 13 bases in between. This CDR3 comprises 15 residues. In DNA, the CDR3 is TGTGCCAGCAGTTTATTTCAAGGGGAGGGCACTGAAGCTTTCTTT. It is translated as CASSLFQGEGTEAFF.

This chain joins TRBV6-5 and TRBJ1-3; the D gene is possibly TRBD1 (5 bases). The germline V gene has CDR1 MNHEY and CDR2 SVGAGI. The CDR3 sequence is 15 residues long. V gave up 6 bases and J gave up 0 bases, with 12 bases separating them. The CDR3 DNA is TGTGCCAGCAGACCGGGACCTAACTCTGGAAACACCATATATTTT. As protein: CASRPGPNSGNTIYF.

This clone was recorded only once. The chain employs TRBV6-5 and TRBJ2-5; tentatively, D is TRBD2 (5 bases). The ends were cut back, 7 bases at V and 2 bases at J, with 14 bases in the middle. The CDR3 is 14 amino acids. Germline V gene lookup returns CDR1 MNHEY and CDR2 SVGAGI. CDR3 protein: CASKFDPGQETQYF. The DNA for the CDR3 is TGTGCCAGCAAATTTGACCCGGGGCAAGAGACCCAGTACTTC.